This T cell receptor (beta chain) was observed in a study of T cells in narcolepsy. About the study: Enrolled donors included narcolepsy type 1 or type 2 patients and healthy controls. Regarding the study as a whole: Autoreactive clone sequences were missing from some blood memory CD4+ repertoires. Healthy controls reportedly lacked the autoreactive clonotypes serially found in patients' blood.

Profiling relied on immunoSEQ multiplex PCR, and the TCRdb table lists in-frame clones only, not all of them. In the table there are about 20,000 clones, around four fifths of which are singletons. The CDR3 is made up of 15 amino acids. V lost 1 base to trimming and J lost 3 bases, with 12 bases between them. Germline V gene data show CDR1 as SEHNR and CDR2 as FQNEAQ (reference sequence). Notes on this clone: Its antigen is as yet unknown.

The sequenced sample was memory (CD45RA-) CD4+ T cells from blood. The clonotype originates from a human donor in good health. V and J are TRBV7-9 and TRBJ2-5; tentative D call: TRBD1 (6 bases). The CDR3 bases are TGTGCCAGCAGCTTAGGGGCAGGGGCCGAAGAGACCCAGTACTTC. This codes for CASSLGAGAEETQYF.